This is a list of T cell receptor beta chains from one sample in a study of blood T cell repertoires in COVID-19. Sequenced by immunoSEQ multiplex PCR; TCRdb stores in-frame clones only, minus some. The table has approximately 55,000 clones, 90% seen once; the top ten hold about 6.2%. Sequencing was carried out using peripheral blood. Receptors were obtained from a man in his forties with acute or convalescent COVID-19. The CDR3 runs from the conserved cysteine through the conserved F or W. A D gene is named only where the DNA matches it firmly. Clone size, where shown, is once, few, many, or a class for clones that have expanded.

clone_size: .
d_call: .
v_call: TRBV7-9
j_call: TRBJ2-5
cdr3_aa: CASSLSIQETQYF
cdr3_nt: TGTGCCAGCAGCTTATCAATTCAAGAGACCCAGTACTTC

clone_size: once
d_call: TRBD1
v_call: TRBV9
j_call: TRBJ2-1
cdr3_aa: CASSVTPRTGSDEQFF
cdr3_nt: TGTGCCAGCAGCGTCACCCCTAGGACAGGGAGTGATGAGCAGTTCTTC

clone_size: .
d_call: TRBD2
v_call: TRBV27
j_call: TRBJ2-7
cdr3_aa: CASSPAGVVYEQYF
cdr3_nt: TGTGCCAGCAGCCCAGCGGGAGTGGTCTACGAGCAGTACTTC

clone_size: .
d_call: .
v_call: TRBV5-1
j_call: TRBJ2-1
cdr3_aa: CASSYTSNEQFF
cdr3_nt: TGCGCCAGCAGCTATACTAGCAATGAGCAGTTCTTC

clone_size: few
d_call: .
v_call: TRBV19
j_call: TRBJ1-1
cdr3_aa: CASSPPLDRRNTEAFF
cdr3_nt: TGTGCCAGTAGCCCACCCCTAGACAGGCGTAACACTGAAGCTTTCTTT

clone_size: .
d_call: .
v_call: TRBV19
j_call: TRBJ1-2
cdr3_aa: CASSESHSLGYGYTF
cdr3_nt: TGTGCCAGTAGTGAATCACACAGTTTGGGCTATGGCTACACCTTC

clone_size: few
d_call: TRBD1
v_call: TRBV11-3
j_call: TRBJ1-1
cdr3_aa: CASSLGGTGANTEAFF
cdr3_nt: TGTGCCAGCAGCTTAGGGGGGACAGGGGCGAACACTGAAGCTTTCTTT

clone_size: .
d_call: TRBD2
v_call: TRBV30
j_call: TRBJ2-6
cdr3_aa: CAWSGGTAGGPSGANVLTF
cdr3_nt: TGTGCCTGGAGTGGGGGAACAGCGGGAGGGCCTTCGGGGGCCAACGTCCTGACTTTC

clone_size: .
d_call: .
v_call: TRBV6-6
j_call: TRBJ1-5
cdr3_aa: CASSYTGTDQPQHF
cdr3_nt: TGTGCCAGCAGCTATACAGGGACGGATCAGCCCCAGCATTTT

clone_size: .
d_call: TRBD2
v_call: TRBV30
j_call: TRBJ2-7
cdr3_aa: CASIPAGRSSYEQYF
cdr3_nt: TGTGCCTCGATCCCAGCGGGACGGAGCTCCTACGAGCAGTACTTC

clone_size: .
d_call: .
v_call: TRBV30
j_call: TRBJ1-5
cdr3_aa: CAWSRVVGNQPQHF
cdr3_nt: TGTGCCTGGAGTCGAGTAGTAGGCAATCAGCCCCAGCATTTT